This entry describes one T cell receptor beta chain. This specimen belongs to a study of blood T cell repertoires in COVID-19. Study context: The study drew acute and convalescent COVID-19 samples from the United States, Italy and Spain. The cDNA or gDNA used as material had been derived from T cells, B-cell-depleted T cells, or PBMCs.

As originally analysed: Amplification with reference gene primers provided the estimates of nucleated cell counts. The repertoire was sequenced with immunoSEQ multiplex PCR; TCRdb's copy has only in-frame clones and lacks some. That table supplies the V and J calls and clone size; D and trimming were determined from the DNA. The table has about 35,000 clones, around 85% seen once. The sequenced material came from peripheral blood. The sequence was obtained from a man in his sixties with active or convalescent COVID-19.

The CDR3 is CASSLEGGSGNTIYF. CDR3 in DNA: TGCGCCAGCAGCTTGGAAGGAGGGTCTGGAAACACCATATATTTT. The genes are TRBV5-1 and TRBJ1-3; D is uncertain. V shed 0 bases and J shed 1 base, with 8 bases lying between them. Germline V gene data show CDR1 as SGHRS and CDR2 as YFSETQ. The CDR3 is 15 amino acids.